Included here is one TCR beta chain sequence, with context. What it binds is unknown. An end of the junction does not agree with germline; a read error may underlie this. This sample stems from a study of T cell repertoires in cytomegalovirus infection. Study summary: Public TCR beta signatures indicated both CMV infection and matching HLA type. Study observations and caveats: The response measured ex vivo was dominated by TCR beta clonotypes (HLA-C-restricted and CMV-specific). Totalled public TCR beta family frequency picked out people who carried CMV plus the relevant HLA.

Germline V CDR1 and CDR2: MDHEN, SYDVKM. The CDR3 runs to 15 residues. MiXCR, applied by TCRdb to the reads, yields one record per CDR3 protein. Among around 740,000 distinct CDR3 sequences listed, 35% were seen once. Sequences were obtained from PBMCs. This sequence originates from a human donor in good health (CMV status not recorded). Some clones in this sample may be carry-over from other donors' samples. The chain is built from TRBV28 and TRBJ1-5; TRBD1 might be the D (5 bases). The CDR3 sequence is CASSLFWGSNKPQHF. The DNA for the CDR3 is TGTGCCAGCAGTTTGTTTTGGGGGTCCAATAAGCCCCAGCATTTT.